The 22 T cell receptor beta chains reported below all come from one sample, sequenced in a study of cytomegalovirus exposure and HLA in healthy donors. Amplification used 60 Vbeta primers and 13 Jbeta primers. Method: immunoSEQ multiplex PCR; TCRdb's copy keeps in-frame clones and lacks some. The profile shows more than 35,000 clones, 60% to 70% of them singletons. The sample taken for sequencing was PBMCs. The receptors come from a middle-aged man in good health and CMV-seronegative.

The V and J genes are TRBV9 and TRBJ2-7; no clear D gene. CDR1 and CDR2 from the germline V gene are SGDLS and YYNGEE. CDR3 length: 14 residues. Trimming removed 0 bases from V and 1 base from J, with 8 bases in between. CDR3 DNA sequence: TGTGCCAGCAGCGTAGGGCGGAATTCCTACGAGCAGTACTTC. Its translation: CASSVGRNSYEQYF. The full variable domain, with the rest looked up from reference TRBV9 and TRBJ2-7, is DSGVTQTPKHLITATGQRVTLRCSPRSGDLSVYWYQQSLDQGLQFLIQYYNGEERAKGNILERFSAQQFPDLHSELNLSSLELGDSALYFCASSVGRNSYEQYFGPGTRLTVT.

The gene calls are TRBV5-4 and TRBJ2-7; TRBD2 aligns across 10 bases. Trimming removed 1 base from V and 5 bases from J; junction bases left unmatched: 6. This CDR3 is built from 15 residues. Germline-derived CDR1 and CDR2 are SGHNT and YYREEE (reference sequence). The CDR3 sequence: CASSLNSGGNDEQYF. The CDR3 DNA reads TGTGCCAGCAGCTTGAATAGCGGGGGGAACGACGAGCAGTACTTC.

This rearrangement joins TRBV6-5 to TRBJ1-1, with D perhaps matching TRBD1 (6 bases). V was clipped by 0 bases and J by 6 bases, with 17 bases between them. This CDR3 region has 16 residues. Looked up from germline, CDR1 is MNHEY and CDR2 is SVGAGI. The CDR3 DNA reads TGTGCCAGCAGTTACTCCCCGACAGGAGTTAGCGCTGAAGCTTTCTTT. Protein: CASSYSPTGVSAEAFF.

V is TRBV7-9 and J is TRBJ2-7; no clear D gene. V dropped 5 bases and J dropped 5 bases, with 7 bases sitting between them. Germline V gene lookup returns CDR1 SEHNR and CDR2 FQNEAQ (reference sequence). This CDR3 is built from 11 residues. The CDR3 is CASSDSHEQYF. CDR3 sequence (DNA): TGTGCCAGCAGCGATAGCCACGAGCAGTACTTC.

The CDR3 region has the DNA TGTGCCAGCAGTACAGGTCTGGGAAATTCACCCCTCCACTTT. Translating it yields CASSTGLGNSPLHF. V is TRBV6-1 and J is TRBJ1-6, with D possibly TRBD1 on 5 matching bases. V shed 5 bases and J shed 7 bases, with 12 bases lying between them. The length of the CDR3 is 14 residues. CDR1 MNHNS and CDR2 SASEGT come from the germline V gene.

The gene calls are TRBV6-5 and TRBJ1-1; D remains unclear. The CDR3 spans 13 residues. V was clipped by 4 bases and J by 0 bases, with 6 bases between them. From germline, CDR1 is MNHEY and CDR2 SVGAGI. The CDR3: CASSSQMNTEAFF. For the CDR3, the DNA is TGTGCCAGCAGTTCTCAGATGAACACTGAAGCTTTCTTT.

The chain has TRBV29-1 and TRBJ2-5; 9 nucleotides agree with TRBD2. This CDR3 comprises 15 residues. CDR1 and CDR2 (germline): SQVTM, ANQGSEA. V shed 3 bases, J shed 4 bases, and the junction held 9 bases outside the gene matches. In nucleotides, the CDR3 is TGCAGCGTTGAGATGCTAGCGGGGACTCGAGAGACCCAGTACTTC. Its translation is CSVEMLAGTRETQYF.

In this sample, this clone turned up a few times. The CDR3: CASSSGQIRYNEQFF. CDR3 bases: TGTGCCAGCAGTTCCGGACAGATAAGATACAATGAGCAGTTCTTC. The rearrangement links TRBV27 to TRBJ2-1, with a weak D call TRBD1 (6 bases). The CDR3 runs 15 residues. The germline V gene encodes CDR1 MNHEY and CDR2 SMNVEV (reference sequence). The V end was cut by 4 bases, the J end by 4 bases, with 14 bases between.

This chain links TRBV6-1 with TRBJ2-3; the match to TRBD2 covers 11 bases. From germline, CDR1 is MNHNS and CDR2 SASEGT. The junction had 9 bases not matched to a gene; V was cut back by 4 bases and J by 9 bases. The CDR3 spans 15 residues. CDR3 amino acids: CASSALAGGRRTQYF. CDR3 nucleotides: TGTGCCAGCAGTGCCTTAGCGGGGGGGCGACGAACGCAGTATTTT.

The chain carries TRBV19 and TRBJ2-5; TRBD2 is a possible D gene (5 bases). Looked up from germline, CDR1 is LNHDA and CDR2 is SQIVND (reference sequence). Trimming pared 3 bases from V and 5 bases from J, leaving 10 bases between. This CDR3 has 13 residues. CDR3 nucleotides: TGTGCCAGTAGTATGCGAGGGCTTGAGACCCAGTACTTC. The encoded protein is CASSMRGLETQYF.

This clone was seen a single time. The rearrangement links TRBV19 to TRBJ2-7, with 9 bases aligning to TRBD1. J was trimmed by 5 bases and V by 1 base; bases with no gene match: 0. CDR1 LNHDA and CDR2 SQIVND come from the germline V gene (reference sequence). The CDR3 is made up of 13 amino acids. The CDR3 spells CASSIGTGDEQYF. CDR3 in DNA: TGTGCCAGTAGTATAGGGACAGGGGACGAGCAGTACTTC.

The chain has TRBV9 and TRBJ2-2; D may be TRBD1 (6 bases). Germline lookup yields CDR1 SGDLS and CDR2 YYNGEE. The CDR3 has 14 residues. Trimming took 3 bases from V and 1 from J, leaving 7 bases between them. The CDR3 DNA sequence: TGTGCCAGCAGCGAGACAGGGAACACCGGGGAGCTGTTTTTT. This sequence encodes CASSETGNTGELFF.

This sequence joins TRBV2 and TRBJ2-5; D is possibly TRBD1 (5 bases). Trimming removed 3 bases at V and 4 bases at J, with 21 bases between. The CDR3 is 17 amino acids. Per the germline V gene, CDR1 is SNHLY and CDR2 is FYNNEI. The CDR3 is CASSDSTFAGALETQYF. The CDR3 DNA is TGTGCCAGCAGTGACTCAACATTTGCTGGGGCTCTAGAGACCCAGTACTTC.

This chain's CDR3 is CASSDAGGTDTQYF. DNA for the CDR3: TGTGCCAGCAGTGACGCGGGTGGTACAGATACGCAGTATTTT. The chain couples TRBV6-4 to TRBJ2-3; perhaps TRBD2 as D (5 bases). Looked up from germline, CDR1 is MRHNA and CDR2 is SNTAGT. The CDR3 is 14 residues long. V dropped 2 bases and J dropped 3 bases, with 9 bases sitting between them.

The V call is TRBV19, the J call TRBJ2-3, with D maybe TRBD1 (5 bases). This CDR3 contains 13 residues. Germline CDR1 LNHDA, CDR2 SQIVND (reference sequence). V was clipped by 8 bases and J by 2 bases, with 11 bases between them. The CDR3 loop reads CASSPGHTDTQYF. The CDR3 nucleotides read TGTGCCAGTTCCCCAGGGCACACAGATACGCAGTATTTT.

The count of this clone is one. The rearrangement links TRBV15 to TRBJ1-5, with a weak D call TRBD1 (6 bases). Germline lookup yields CDR1 LNHNV and CDR2 YYDKDF (reference sequence). V lost 3 bases, J lost 6 bases, and 21 bases lay in between. The CDR3 is made up of 17 amino acids. The CDR3 nucleotides read TGTGCCACCAGCAGCTTCGCCACAGGGCCTCTAGGTCAGCCCCAGCATTTT. Translation: CATSSFATGPLGQPQHF.

The chain employs TRBV6-4 and TRBJ2-5; TRBD2 matches 10 bases. This CDR3 region has 15 residues. V lost 0 bases to trimming and J lost 4 bases; unmatched junction nucleotides: 2. Germline V gene data show CDR1 as MRHNA and CDR2 as SNTAGT. The CDR3 DNA reads TGTGCCAGCAGTGACTCAGCGGGGGGGCCAGAGACCCAGTACTTC. Translated: CASSDSAGGPETQYF.

The chain combines TRBV19 with TRBJ1-2; no firm D call. The CDR3 loop spans 13 amino acids. Germline CDR1 and CDR2: LNHDA and SQIVND (reference sequence). Trimming left V 4 bases short and J 8 bases short, with 14 bases between. The CDR3 loop is CASSTNRGIGYTF. The CDR3, as DNA: TGTGCCAGTAGTACTAACCGAGGGATAGGCTACACCTTC. Filled out from reference TRBV19 and TRBJ1-2, the complete variable domain reads DGGITQSPKYLFRKEGQNVTLSCEQNLNHDAMYWYRQDPGQGLRLIYYSQIVNDFQKGDIAEGYSVSREKKESFPLTVTSAQKNPTAFYLCASSTNRGIGYTFGSGTRLTVV.

This clone appeared a few times. The chain carries TRBV28 and TRBJ1-2, with D perhaps matching TRBD1 (6 bases). Germline assignment: CDR1 MDHEN and CDR2 SYDVKM. This CDR3 is 14 amino acids long. V was cut by 2 bases and J by 4 bases, with 11 bases left in between. DNA for the CDR3: TGTGCCAGCAGTTTAGGGGGCAGGTTCTATGGCTACACCTTC. Encoded protein: CASSLGGRFYGYTF.

This clone is a singleton in its sample. The CDR3 DNA reads as TGTGCCAGCAGCTTGGAGTCGGGTTATGGCTACACCTTC. Translated: CASSLESGYGYTF. The chain recombines TRBV5-6 with TRBJ1-2; D gene unclear. V shed 0 bases and J shed 5 bases, with 8 bases lying between them. The CDR3 covers 13 residues. Per the germline V gene, CDR1 is SGHDT and CDR2 is YYEEEE.

A single count supports this clone. This chain uses TRBV29-1 with TRBJ1-1; the D gene is possibly TRBD1 (5 bases). The CDR3 totals 13 residues. Germline CDR1 reads SQVTM; CDR2 reads ANQGSEA. V gave up 2 bases and J gave up 5 bases, with 12 bases separating them. The CDR3 loop is CSVEPGGRTEAFF. The CDR3 bases are TGCAGCGTTGAACCCGGGGGGAGGACTGAAGCTTTCTTT. Full variable domain (missing parts from reference TRBV29-1 and TRBJ1-1): SAVISQKPSRDICQRGTSLTIQCQVDSQVTMMFWYRQQPGQSLTLIATANQGSEATYESGFVIDKFPISRPNLTFSTLTVSNMSPEDSSIYLCSVEPGGRTEAFFGQGTRLTVV.

The chain recombines TRBV2 with TRBJ2-3, with 12 bases identical to TRBD1. Germline trimming cut 3 bases from V and 4 bases from J; bases unmatched to any gene: 5. Germline V gene data show CDR1 as SNHLY and CDR2 as FYNNEI. The CDR3 length is 16 residues. The CDR3 DNA reads TGTGCCAGCAGTGAGGGGACAGGGGGCGCGTCAGATACGCAGTATTTT. Its translation: CASSEGTGGASDTQYF.